What follows are 28 T cell receptor beta chains derived from one specimen sequenced in a study of identical twins. TCRdb re-called the 5' RACE reads through MiXCR, storing one row per CDR3 protein. The sample holds about 890,000 distinct CDR3 sequences, around 12% seen once. This same sample was also taken into another study, of yellow fever vaccine responses in identical twins.

Material for sequencing was PBMCs. The receptors were gathered from a woman aged 18-29 years in good health.

V and J are TRBV2 and TRBJ2-1, with TRBD1 matching over 7 bases. V dropped 6 bases and J dropped 15; count of bases not matched to a gene: 11. The V gene's germline CDR1 is SNHLY and CDR2 FYNNEI. The CDR3 extends over 12 amino acids. The CDR3 DNA follows: TGTGCCAGCAGCACCGGGACAGTTTATCGGTTCTTC. Its translation is CASSTGTVYRFF.

V is TRBV28 and J is TRBJ2-1; 7 bases fit TRBD1. With 5 bases clipped from V and 1 base from J, the junction kept 8 bases outside the gene matches. Germline V gene data show CDR1 as MDHEN and CDR2 as SYDVKM. CDR3 length equals 16 residues. As DNA, the CDR3 is TGTGCCAGCAGTACGTTACAGGGGCAATCCTACAATGAGCAGTTCTTC. This gives the protein CASSTLQGQSYNEQFF.

V usage is TRBV20-1 and J usage is TRBJ2-5; 7 nucleotides line up with TRBD1. The CDR3 is 13 residues long. Germline CDR1 is DFQATT and CDR2 is SNEGSKA (reference sequence). Trimming at V came to 4 bases and at J to 5 bases, leaving 7 bases not matched to a gene. The CDR3 here is CSATGTDVETQYF. As DNA, the CDR3 is TGCAGTGCTACCGGGACAGATGTTGAGACCCAGTACTTC.

This clonotype appeared a few times. The rearrangement joins TRBV5-1 to TRBJ2-7, with 9 nucleotides matching TRBD1. Trimming cost V 4 bases and J 6 bases; bases outside gene matches: 5. The CDR3 is made up of 13 amino acids. The germline V gene encodes CDR1 SGHRS and CDR2 YFSETQ. The CDR3 nucleotides read TGCGCCAGCAGCCCCTTGACAGGGGGCGAGCAGTACGTC. Translating it yields CASSPLTGGEQYV.

The rearrangement links TRBV28 to TRBJ1-3; perhaps TRBD1 as D (6 bases). Germline values: CDR1 MDHEN, CDR2 SYDVKM. The CDR3 totals 14 residues. Trimming took 6 bases from V and 6 from J, leaving 15 bases between them. CDR3 region: CASSILRGKNTIYF. CDR3 nucleotides: TGTGCCAGCAGCATTTTAAGGGGGAAAAACACCATATATTTT.

The V call is TRBV20-1, the J call TRBJ2-1; D is perhaps TRBD2 (5 bases). Per the germline V gene, CDR1 is DFQATT and CDR2 is SNEGSKA (reference sequence). This CDR3 is built from 14 residues. V lost 0 bases and J lost 1, with 7 bases in between. The CDR3 loop reads CSARDSGSYNEQFF. DNA of the CDR3: TGCAGTGCTAGAGATTCGGGATCCTACAATGAGCAGTTCTTC.

This clonotype came up a few times. V gene TRBV12-3 or TRBV12-4 combines with J gene TRBJ2-1; no clear D. CDR3 length: 18 residues. The V end lost 5 bases, the J end lost 5 bases, and 25 bases lay between the germline ends. CDR3 residues: CASSPHSPSSKINNEQFF. The CDR3 DNA sequence: TGTGCCAGCAGTCCCCATAGCCCCAGCAGCAAGATAAACAATGAGCAGTTCTTC.

V is TRBV6-1 and J is TRBJ1-1; tentative D call: TRBD1 (5 bases). This CDR3 spans 14 amino acids. V lost 5 bases, J lost 2 bases, and 12 bases lay in between. Germline lookup yields CDR1 MNHNS and CDR2 SASEGT. This chain's CDR3 is CASSPGSTNTEAFF. The DNA of the CDR3 is TGTGCCAGCAGTCCAGGGTCGACAAACACTGAAGCTTTCTTT.

V and J are TRBV3-1 and TRBJ2-3, with D possibly matching TRBD2 (5 bases). Trimming took off 1 base at V and 8 bases at J, with 16 bases between the two ends. The CDR3 is 15 residues long. Germline assignment: CDR1 LGHDT and CDR2 YNNKEL (reference sequence). CDR3 bases: TGTGCCAGCAGCCAAGCGGGAACTCAAGGAGGTACGCAGTATTTT. Protein: CASSQAGTQGGTQYF.

This chain uses TRBV3-1 with TRBJ2-3, with 10 bases fitting TRBD2. The CDR3 length is 16 residues. The V segment lost 4 bases and the J segment 3 bases; nucleotides outside the gene matches: 7. In germline, CDR1 is LGHDT, CDR2 YNNKEL (reference sequence). The DNA of the CDR3 is TGTGCCAGCAGCCTCAAACTAGCGGGGAGTACAGATACGCAGTATTTT. Its protein is CASSLKLAGSTDTQYF.

This clonotype has only a few counts. At one of its ends the junction is not consistent with the germline gene, which may arise from a read error. The gene calls are TRBV5-4 and TRBJ1-5; D gene unclear. The CDR3 runs 13 residues. Germline lookup yields CDR1 SGHNT and CDR2 YYREEE (reference sequence). The CDR3 loop is CATSSGYNQPQHF. The DNA for the CDR3 is TGTGCCACCAGCTCGGGTTATAATCAGCCCCAGCATTTT.

The J gene is TRBJ2-7, the V gene TRBV12-3 or TRBV12-4, with TRBD2 identical over 11 bases. V shed 2 bases and J 6 bases; nucleotides not matched to a gene: 6. The CDR3 extends over 15 amino acids. The CDR3 bases are TGTGCCAGCAGTTTAAAGTTTCTAGCGGGAGGCGAGCAGTACTTC. It codes for CASSLKFLAGGEQYF.

The chain carries TRBV20-1 and TRBJ2-5, with 8 positions matching TRBD2. From germline, CDR1 is DFQATT and CDR2 SNEGSKA (reference sequence). This CDR3 has 14 amino acids. CDR3 coding DNA: TGCAGGCAAGCCGCGGGAGGCGTCCAAGAGACCCAGTACTTC. This encodes CRQAAGGVQETQYF.

The table lists this clonotype with many counts. This rearrangement joins TRBV10-3 to TRBJ2-1, with 8 bases aligning to TRBD1. V lost 9 bases and J lost 6; bases outside the gene matches: 10. The CDR3 length is 14 residues. Germline CDR1 ENHRY, CDR2 SYGVKD. The DNA for the CDR3 is TGTGCCATTTCCGACAGGGGAGTGATCAATGAGCAGTTCTTC. Encoded protein: CAISDRGVINEQFF.

This clonotype was seen only a few times. The chain is built from TRBV5-1 and TRBJ2-6; a possible D gene is TRBD1 (6 bases). The V and J ends lost 0 bases and 0 bases respectively, with 13 bases between them. This CDR3 spans 18 amino acids. The germline V gene has CDR1 SGHRS and CDR2 YFSETQ. CDR3 protein: CASSLAGVWSSGANVLTF. In DNA, the CDR3 is TGCGCCAGCAGCTTGGCAGGGGTATGGAGCTCTGGGGCCAACGTCCTGACTTTC.

Only a few counts were recorded for this clonotype. The chain employs TRBV20-1 and TRBJ2-5; TRBD1 agrees at 12 bases. V lost 5 bases to trimming and J lost 4 bases; unmatched junction nucleotides: 2. CDR3 length: 13 residues. Germline CDR1 is DFQATT and CDR2 is SNEGSKA (reference sequence). The CDR3 DNA sequence: TGCAGTGCTGGGGACAGGGGGCGAGAGACCCAGTACTTC. It encodes CSAGDRGRETQYF.

This chain links TRBV14 with TRBJ2-7; 7 positions agree with TRBD1. J lost 5 bases, V lost 4 bases, and 8 bases had no gene match. From germline, CDR1 is SGHDN and CDR2 FVKESK. The CDR3 has 14 residues. CDR3 in DNA: TGTGCCAGCAGCCTAACAGGGGTCTTAAACGAGCAGTACTTC. It specifies CASSLTGVLNEQYF. Filled out from reference TRBV14 and TRBJ2-7, the complete variable domain reads EAGVTQFPSHSVIEKGQTVTLRCDPISGHDNLYWYRRVMGKEIKFLLHFVKESKQDESGMPNNRFLAERTGGTYSTLKVQPAELEDSGVYFCASSLTGVLNEQYFGPGTRLTVT.

There are a few counts of this clonotype. V usage is TRBV7-7 and J usage is TRBJ2-1; the match to TRBD2 covers 10 bases. CDR1 is SSHAT, CDR2 FNYEAQ, per germline (reference sequence). The CDR3 covers 16 residues. Trimming removed 2 bases from V and 4 bases from J; junction bases left unmatched: 5. The CDR3 is CASSLSGTSDYNEQFF. The DNA of the CDR3 is TGTGCCAGCAGCTTATCCGGGACTAGCGATTACAATGAGCAGTTCTTC.

This clonotype was recorded at least ten times. V and J are TRBV3-1 and TRBJ2-4; unclear D gene. This CDR3 has 17 residues. Germline CDR1 reads LGHDT; CDR2 reads YNNKEL (reference sequence). V was clipped by 0 bases and J by 1 base, with 13 bases between them. The CDR3 nucleotides are TGTGCCAGCAGCCAAGATCAGGTGACTGTGGCCAAAAACATTCAGTACTTC. Residues: CASSQDQVTVAKNIQYF.

This clonotype occurred many times. The chain uses TRBV20-1 and TRBJ2-6; D uncertain. This CDR3 region has 14 residues. Trimming removed 2 bases from V and 3 bases from J, with 8 bases in between. Germline CDR1 and CDR2: DFQATT and SNEGSKA (reference sequence). The CDR3 spells CSARPSLGANVLTF. CDR3 bases: TGCAGTGCTAGACCTAGTCTTGGGGCCAACGTCCTGACTTTC.

There are many counts of this clonotype. V and J are TRBV5-1 and TRBJ2-2; weak D call: TRBD2 (6 bases). The germline gives CDR1 SGHRS, CDR2 YFSETQ. The ends were cut back, 2 bases at V and 6 bases at J, with 14 bases in the middle. The CDR3 extends over 15 amino acids. The CDR3 DNA is TGCGCCAGCAGCTTCCCGACTAGACCCCCCGGGGAGCTGTTTTTT. Amino acids: CASSFPTRPPGELFF.

This clonotype was observed many times. The J gene is TRBJ1-1, the V gene TRBV5-1, with D perhaps TRBD1 (6 bases). The germline gives CDR1 SGHRS, CDR2 YFSETQ. The CDR3 has 17 residues. Trimming removed 4 bases from V and 1 base from J, with 20 bases in between. This CDR3 reads CASSHRTGGLGNTEAFF. The CDR3 coding sequence is TGCGCCAGCAGCCATCGGACCGGGGGCTTAGGGAACACTGAAGCTTTCTTT. Full variable domain (rest looked up from reference TRBV5-1 and TRBJ1-1): KAGVTQTPRYLIKTRGQQVTLSCSPISGHRSVSWYQQTPGQGLQFLFEYFSETQRNKGNFPGRFSGRQFSNSRSEMNVSTLELGDSALYLCASSHRTGGLGNTEAFFGQGTRLTVV.

This clonotype was detected once. The chain carries TRBV11-2 and TRBJ2-1; no clear D gene. V was clipped by 1 base and J by 8 bases, with 12 bases between them. From germline, CDR1 is SGHAT and CDR2 FQNNGV. The CDR3 covers 14 residues. CDR3 bases: TGTGCCAGCAGCTTAGGGGTTTGGGGTGATGAGCAGTTCTTC. Translated: CASSLGVWGDEQFF.

This clonotype turned up a few times. This chain joins TRBV7-9 and TRBJ2-7; tentative D call: TRBD2 (5 bases). Germline lookup yields CDR1 SEHNR and CDR2 FQNEAQ (reference sequence). The CDR3 covers 17 residues. V gave up 0 bases and J gave up 3 bases, with 18 bases separating them. As DNA, the CDR3 is TGTGCCAGCAGCTTAGCTTCAGGACTCAATACCCACTACGAGCAGTACTTC. Translated: CASSLASGLNTHYEQYF.

The chain has TRBV18 and TRBJ2-2; 7 bases are a match to TRBD1. Per germline, CDR1 KGHSH and CDR2 LQKENI. The CDR3 has 15 residues. The junction had 9 bases not matched to a gene; V was cut back by 6 bases and J by 5 bases. The CDR3 protein is CASSKGALSTGELFF. The CDR3 nucleotides read TGTGCCAGCTCGAAGGGGGCGCTGAGTACCGGGGAGCTGTTTTTT.

Only a few counts were recorded for this clonotype. The chain joins TRBV6-2 or TRBV6-3 to TRBJ2-2; either TRBD1 or TRBD2 may fit D (5 bases each). Trimming took off 4 bases at V and 2 bases at J, with 14 bases between the two ends. CDR1 and CDR2 (germline): MNHEY, SVGEGT. CDR3 length equals 16 residues. CDR3 in DNA: TGTGCCAGCAGTTGGCCGGGACGGACAAACACCGGGGAGCTGTTTTTT. Translating it yields CASSWPGRTNTGELFF.

The rearrangement links TRBV20-1 to TRBJ2-3, with unresolved D. CDR1 is DFQATT and CDR2 is SNEGSKA in the germline V gene (reference sequence). Trimming took off 4 bases at V and 0 bases at J, with 11 bases between the two ends. The CDR3 spans 14 residues. CDR3 loop: CSAINIGSTDTQYF. In DNA form, the CDR3 reads TGCAGTGCTATAAATATCGGGAGCACAGATACGCAGTATTTT.

This clonotype has a count of ten or more. V usage is TRBV6-1 and J usage is TRBJ2-1; D may be TRBD2 (6 bases). CDR1 is MNHNS and CDR2 is SASEGT in the germline V gene. This CDR3 region has 14 residues. With 6 bases removed from V and 1 base from J, the gap between germline ends came to 10 bases. CDR3 loop: CASRSGSSYNEQFF. The CDR3 DNA reads as TGTGCCAGCAGGTCCGGGAGTTCCTACAATGAGCAGTTCTTC.